This T cell receptor beta chain emerged from a study of shared clonotypes between healthy human individuals. This CDR3 contains 11 residues. V lost 3 bases to trimming and J lost 5 bases, with 3 bases between them. Per the germline V gene, CDR1 is SEHNR and CDR2 is FQNEAQ (reference sequence). TCRdb keeps only in-frame clones here, not all; method: immunoSEQ multiplex PCR. Among around 1.1 million clones listed, around three quarters were seen once. On this clone: It may be a read error: a sequence one base away is much more abundant.

V and J are TRBV7-9 and TRBJ2-3; D gene ambiguous. Sequencing was performed on memory CD4+ T cells from PBMCs. The subset here: CD45RA-negative fraction. The clonotype originates from a man aged 18 to 29 in good health. Some clones in this sample may be carry-over from other donors' samples. The CDR3 DNA reads as TGTGCCAGCAGCTTTGAAGATACGCAGTATTTT. Translation gives CASSFEDTQYF.